This T cell receptor beta chain was captured by sequencing in a study of blood T cell repertoires in COVID-19. Per the germline V gene, CDR1 is SGHRS and CDR2 is YFSETQ. This CDR3 is built from 16 residues. Trimming stripped 0 bases from V and 7 bases from J, with 17 bases between. Sequenced by immunoSEQ multiplex PCR; TCRdb stores in-frame clones only, minus some. The sample consists of around 100,000 clones, 80% to 90% of them appearing once. The sequencing sample was made of peripheral blood. The TCR comes from a human donor in a cohort sampled during active COVID-19. The chain uses TRBV5-1 and TRBJ2-1; TRBD2 is a possible D gene (6 bases). CDR3 amino acids: CASSLATLSAGNEQFF. DNA of the CDR3: TGCGCCAGCAGCTTGGCCACCCTTTCTGCGGGGAATGAGCAGTTCTTC.